This T cell receptor (beta chain) comes out of a study of blood T cell repertoires in COVID-19. Study in general: Donors in the United States, Italy and Spain gave samples during acute or convalescent COVID-19.

With 7 bases removed from V and 2 bases from J, the gap between germline ends came to 13 bases. Germline V lookup: CDR1 LNHDA, CDR2 SQIVND (reference sequence). The CDR3 covers 14 residues. Original processing methods: Reference gene primers were amplified, and this amplification served to estimate nucleated cell counts. Libraries were prepared by immunoSEQ multiplex PCR; TCRdb keeps only in-frame clonotypes and omits some of them. The V and J calls and clone size are taken from that table; D and trimming were inferred from the DNA. The sample shows 200,000 to 300,000 clones, around 84% of them seen only once.

This sequence was found in a man between 60 and 75 years old with acute or convalescent COVID-19. The V call is TRBV19, the J call TRBJ2-3; possible D gene TRBD1, 6 bases. The specimen sequenced was peripheral blood. Here the CDR3 reads CASIGQTATDTQYF. The CDR3 bases are TGTGCCAGTATTGGACAGACAGCCACAGATACGCAGTATTTT.